These T cell receptor beta chains were read from a single sample in a study of blood T cell repertoires in COVID-19. Method: immunoSEQ multiplex PCR; TCRdb's copy keeps in-frame clones and lacks some. The sample includes some 100,000 clones, roughly 80% seen only once; the top ten take under 35%. Source material: peripheral blood. All receptors come from a man between 65 and 85 years old with active or convalescent COVID-19. Each CDR3 is given with its conserved first and last residue. A D gene is named only where the DNA matches it firmly. Only some rows state a clone size, as once, few, many or a class for expanded clones.

J | V | D | size | CDR3 | DNA
TRBJ2-1 | TRBV11-3 | TRBD2 | - | CASSLEGISGSRYNEQFF | TGTGCCAGCAGCTTAGAGGGAATTAGCGGGAGTCGCTACAATGAGCAGTTCTTC
TRBJ1-2 | TRBV19 | - | - | CASSMRGINYGYTF | TGTGCCAGTAGTATGAGAGGCATTAACTATGGCTACACCTTC
TRBJ1-4 | TRBV9 | - | - | CASSGHSFTGEKLFF | TGTGCCAGCAGCGGCCACAGCTTTACGGGGGAAAAACTGTTTTTT
TRBJ1-1 | TRBV18 | - | once | CASSPPWGLNTEAFF | TGTGCCAGCTCACCACCGTGGGGGCTGAACACTGAAGCTTTCTTT
TRBJ1-2 | TRBV6-2/TRBV6-3 | - | - | CASSYAQYGYTF | TGTGCCAGCAGTTACGCACAGTATGGCTACACCTTC
TRBJ1-5 | TRBV6-1 | TRBD1 | - | CASSERDRGYQPQHF | TGTGCCAGCAGTGAAAGGGACAGGGGTTATCAGCCCCAGCATTTT
TRBJ2-5 | TRBV7-9 | - | - | CASSLPEEGAGETQYF | TGTGCCAGCAGCCTACCGGAGGAGGGGGCCGGGGAGACCCAGTACTTC
TRBJ2-5 | TRBV5-4 | - | - | CASRMQVQETQYF | TGTGCCAGCCGAATGCAGGTCCAAGAGACCCAGTACTTC
TRBJ2-7 | TRBV14 | - | - | CASSLGHYEQYF | TGTGCCAGCAGCCTGGGGCACTACGAGCAGTACTTC
TRBJ2-7 | TRBV5-1 | TRBD1 | once | CASSSGDRFYEQYF | TGCGCCAGCAGCTCTGGGGACAGGTTCTACGAGCAGTACTTC
TRBJ2-3 | TRBV4-1 | TRBD2 | once | CASSPIAGGLDTQYF | TGCGCCAGCAGCCCAATAGCGGGAGGGTTAGATACGCAGTATTTT